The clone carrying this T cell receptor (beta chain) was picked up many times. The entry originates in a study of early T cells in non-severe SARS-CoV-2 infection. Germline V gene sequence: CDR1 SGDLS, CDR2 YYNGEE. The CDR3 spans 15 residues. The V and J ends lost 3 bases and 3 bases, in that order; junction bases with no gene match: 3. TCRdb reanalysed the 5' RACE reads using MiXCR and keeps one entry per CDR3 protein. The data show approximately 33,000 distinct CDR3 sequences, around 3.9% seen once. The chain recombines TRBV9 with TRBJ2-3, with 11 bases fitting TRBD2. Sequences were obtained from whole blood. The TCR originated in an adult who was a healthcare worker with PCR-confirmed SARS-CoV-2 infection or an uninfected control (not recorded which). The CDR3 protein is CASSAGTSGTDTQYF. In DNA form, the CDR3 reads TGTGCCAGCAGCGCCGGGACTAGCGGTACAGATACGCAGTATTTT.